The text below deals with one T cell receptor (beta chain). Source study methods: Amplification with reference gene primers provided the estimates of nucleated cell counts. The method was immunoSEQ multiplex PCR; TCRdb's version includes in-frame clones alone and lacks a portion of them. V, J and clone size are taken as reported in that table, and D and trimming were inferred from the DNA itself. The sample holds about 69,000 clones; approximately 80% are singletons and the top ten take roughly a tenth. The data originate from a study of blood T cell repertoires in COVID-19. CDR3 length equals 14 residues. The V gene's germline CDR1 is SGHNT and CDR2 YYREEE (reference sequence). The ends were cut back, 3 bases at V and 8 bases at J, with 17 bases in the middle.

The sequencing sample was made of peripheral blood. The chain recombines TRBV5-4 with TRBJ1-2; possibly TRBD1 for D (5 bases). The receptor was derived from a woman older than 75 with acute or convalescent COVID-19. CDR3 sequence (DNA): TGTGCCAGCAGCTCCGGCTCCAGGGTCGGCGGCTACACCTTC. It specifies CASSSGSRVGGYTF.